This note documents a single T cell receptor (beta chain) sequence. The CDR3 covers 17 residues. V was pared by 5 bases and J by 9 bases, with 18 bases of the junction left unmatched. Germline loops: CDR1 LNHDA, CDR2 SQIVND (reference sequence). The data stem from a study of CD8 T cells in Susac syndrome. The study sequenced TCR beta in blood CD8+ and CD4+ T cells. TEMRA cells underwent FACS enrichment and CD8+ and CD4+ T cells underwent negative isolation. RNA, at about 0.5 to 1 ug, was reverse transcribed with random hexamers. Across 54 Vbeta and 13 Jbeta, TCR beta CDR3 was amplified with immunoSEQ multiplex PCR. One entry per CDR3 protein, called by TCRdb with MiXCR from the immunoSEQ multiplex PCR reads. The sample contains a few hundred thousand distinct CDR3 sequences, approximately 85% of which appear only once.

The receptor was derived from a human donor with multiple sclerosis. This chain joins TRBV19 and TRBJ2-3, with 9 bases that match TRBD1. The sample taken for sequencing was CD8+ T cells from PBMCs. The DNA of the CDR3 is TGTGCCAGTAGTCCGCGGGACAGGGCCGCCTCGGGAGACACGCAGTATTTT. Protein: CASSPRDRAASGDTQYF.